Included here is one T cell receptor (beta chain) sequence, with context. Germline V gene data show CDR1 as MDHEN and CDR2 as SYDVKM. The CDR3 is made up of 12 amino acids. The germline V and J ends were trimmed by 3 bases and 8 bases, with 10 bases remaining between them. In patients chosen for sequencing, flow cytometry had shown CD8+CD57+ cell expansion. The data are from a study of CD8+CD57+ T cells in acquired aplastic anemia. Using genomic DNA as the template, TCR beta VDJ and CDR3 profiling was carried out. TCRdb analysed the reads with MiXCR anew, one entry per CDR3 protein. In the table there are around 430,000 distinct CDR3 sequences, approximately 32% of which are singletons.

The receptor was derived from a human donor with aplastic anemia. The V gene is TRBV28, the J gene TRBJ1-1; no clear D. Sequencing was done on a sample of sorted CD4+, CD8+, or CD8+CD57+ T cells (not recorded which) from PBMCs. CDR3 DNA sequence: TGTGCCAGCAGTTTCGATCTACCCGAAGCTTTCTTT. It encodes CASSFDLPEAFF.